Below, 21 T cell receptor beta chains from the same sample are listed, as sequenced in a study of molecular identifiers for immune sequencing clone quantification. In TCRdb, the PCR reads were re-called with MiXCR into one record per CDR3 protein. This sample has hundreds of thousands of distinct CDR3 sequences, with around 25% found just once. The sample taken for sequencing was naive CD8+ T cells from blood, with Jurkat cell RNA spiked in. Subset given: FACS-sorted CD8+CD4-CCR7+CD45RA+ naive T cells. These receptors were collected from a human donor in good health. Some libraries in this study had Jurkat cell RNA spiked in.

The chain links TRBV20-1 to TRBJ2-2; the D gene is possibly TRBD2 (6 bases). Germline V lookup: CDR1 DFQATT, CDR2 SNEGSKA (reference sequence). The CDR3 loop spans 14 amino acids. V was shortened by 6 bases and J by 3 bases, with 14 bases between the two germline ends. This CDR3 reads CSAQDGGYTGELFF. The CDR3 bases are TGCAGTGCGCAGGACGGGGGATACACCGGGGAGCTGTTTTTT.

The chain employs TRBV6-6 and TRBJ1-5, with a tentative D call TRBD1 (5 bases). Deletions cut 0 bases from V and 6 bases from J, with 12 bases between. CDR3 size: 15 residues. Per germline, CDR1 MNHNY and CDR2 SVGAGI (reference sequence). CDR3 region: CASSYSIGAFQPQHF. The DNA of the CDR3 is TGTGCCAGCAGTTACTCGATTGGGGCCTTTCAGCCCCAGCATTTT.

The rearrangement links TRBV6-5 to TRBJ2-7, with a tentative D call TRBD1 (6 bases). CDR1 and CDR2 (germline): MNHEY, SVGAGI. The V end lost 0 bases, the J end lost 2 bases, and 14 bases lay between the germline ends. This CDR3 is 16 amino acids long. CDR3 protein: CASSYSVGQRAYEQYF. DNA of the CDR3: TGTGCCAGCAGTTACTCGGTTGGACAGCGAGCCTACGAGCAGTACTTC.

Regarding this clonotype: This may stem from a read error, because a much larger clone lies one nucleotide away. The chain joins TRBV27 to TRBJ2-6; D perhaps matches TRBD1 (5 bases). The CDR3 sequence is 14 residues long. The germline gives CDR1 MNHEY, CDR2 SMNVEV (reference sequence). CDR3: CASSSGSGANDLTF. The CDR3 DNA sequence: TGTGCCAGCAGTTCAGGGTCTGGGGCCAACGACCTGACTTTC.

The chain combines TRBV20-1 with TRBJ2-3; TRBD2 aligns across 11 bases. This CDR3 is built from 16 residues. V trimming: 1 base; J trimming: 2 bases; junction bases outside the gene matches: 5. Germline values: CDR1 DFQATT, CDR2 SNEGSKA (reference sequence). CDR3 loop: CSARGPSGGSTDTQYF. DNA for the CDR3: TGCAGTGCTAGAGGCCCTAGCGGGGGGTCCACAGATACGCAGTATTTT.

The V and J genes are TRBV11-2 and TRBJ2-3; TRBD2 agrees at 7 bases. The CDR3 is 14 amino acids. Germline CDR1 SGHAT, CDR2 FQNNGV. With V trimmed by 4 bases and J by 5 bases, 6 bases remained unmatched. CDR3 amino acids: CASSSLGGGDTQYF. The CDR3 DNA is TGTGCCAGCAGCTCGCTGGGGGGGGGAGATACGCAGTATTTT.

This clonotype has at least ten counts. The CDR3 DNA follows: TGTGCCAGCAGAAACGAGGCAATCTATTCACCCCTCCACTTT. This sequence encodes CASRNEAIYSPLHF. V is TRBV6-5 and J is TRBJ1-6; D is unresolved. The V end was cut by 6 bases, the J end by 8 bases, with 14 bases between. Germline loops: CDR1 MNHEY, CDR2 SVGAGI. The CDR3 has 14 amino acids.

This clonotype came up many times. This chain joins TRBV7-9 and TRBJ1-1, with D possibly being TRBD1 (5 bases). The ends were cut back, 5 bases at V and 6 bases at J, with 13 bases in the middle. Germline V CDR1 and CDR2: SEHNR, FQNEAQ (reference sequence). The CDR3 spans 13 residues. The CDR3 region is CASSPGLSPEAFF. The DNA for the CDR3 is TGTGCCAGCAGCCCGGGGCTTTCCCCTGAAGCTTTCTTT.

This clonotype was seen repeatedly, ten times or more. This sequence joins TRBV5-8 and TRBJ1-5; 7 nucleotides line up with TRBD1. The CDR3 is made up of 14 amino acids. V gave up 5 bases and J gave up 6 bases; unmatched junction bases: 8. CDR1 and CDR2 from the germline V gene are SGHTS and YDEGEE. CDR3 nucleotide sequence: TGTGCCAGCAGTAGACAGGGATCTAGTCAGCCCCAGCATTTT. Protein: CASSRQGSSQPQHF.

Many counts were recorded for this clonotype. The J gene is TRBJ1-1, the V gene TRBV28; TRBD1 might be the D (6 bases). The V and J ends lost 2 bases and 5 bases respectively, with 15 bases between them. CDR1 and CDR2 from the germline V gene are MDHEN and SYDVKM. The CDR3 runs 15 residues. This chain's CDR3 is CASSLGGGSRTEAFF. The CDR3 DNA reads TGTGCCAGCAGTTTAGGGGGCGGGTCCAGGACTGAAGCTTTCTTT.

This clonotype appeared many times. The chain couples TRBV18 to TRBJ2-3, with unresolved D. The CDR3 is 18 residues long. Germline V gives CDR1 KGHSH, CDR2 LQKENI. Deletions cut 0 bases from V and 4 bases from J, with 20 bases between. This CDR3 is CASSPPLVGLVVPDTQYF. The DNA of the CDR3 is TGTGCCAGCTCACCACCTTTGGTTGGGCTAGTCGTCCCAGATACGCAGTATTTT.

This clonotype was seen more than once but under ten times. V gene TRBV2 combines with J gene TRBJ2-7, with 8 bases matching TRBD1. Germline V CDR1 and CDR2: SNHLY, FYNNEI. This CDR3 is 13 amino acids long. V was clipped by 7 bases and J by 6 bases; unmatched bases: 8. CDR3 DNA: TGTGCCAGCACGTTTCAGGGGGCACCCGAGCAGTACTTC. Protein: CASTFQGAPEQYF.

A few counts support this clonotype. The chain recombines TRBV4-1 with TRBJ2-7; a possible D gene is TRBD1 (5 bases). Trimming cost V 1 base and J 7 bases, with 14 bases left between them. This CDR3 contains 14 residues. The V gene's germline CDR1 is MGHRA and CDR2 YSYEKL. CDR3 loop: CASSQGGRDREQYF. The CDR3, as DNA: TGCGCCAGCAGCCAAGGGGGCAGAGACCGGGAGCAGTACTTC.

The table lists this clonotype with a count of one. This CDR3 reads CASSTESSYEQYF. DNA of the CDR3: TGTGCCAGCTCGACAGAAAGCTCCTACGAGCAGTACTTC. The chain has TRBV9 and TRBJ2-7; TRBD1 might be the D (5 bases). The CDR3 extends over 13 amino acids. V was pared by 7 bases and J by 0 bases, with 11 bases between. Germline assignment: CDR1 SGDLS and CDR2 YYNGEE.

This clonotype has ten or more counts. The chain is built from TRBV6-6 and TRBJ1-3; tentatively, D is TRBD1 (5 bases). Germline CDR1 is MNHNY and CDR2 is SVGAGI (reference sequence). The ends were cut back, 2 bases at V and 2 bases at J, with 19 bases in the middle. This CDR3 has 18 residues. CDR3 bases: TGTGCCAGCAGTTACCTGTTCCCGACGGACAAAACTGGAAACACCATATATTTT. Its translation is CASSYLFPTDKTGNTIYF.

This clonotype turned up a few times. One end of the junction varies from germline; a read error may be responsible. The gene calls are TRBV20-1 and TRBJ2-7, with D unresolved. The CDR3 spans 12 residues. Germline loops: CDR1 DFQATT, CDR2 SNEGSKA (reference sequence). The DNA of the CDR3 is TGCAGTGCTAGAGGAGTTTCCTACGTGCAGTACTTC. Residues: CSARGVSYVQYF.

This clonotype was recorded many times. The chain joins TRBV29-1 to TRBJ1-5, with 10 nucleotides matching TRBD1. The CDR3 loop spans 17 amino acids. Trimming at V came to 4 bases and at J to 9 bases, leaving 18 bases not matched to a gene. Germline loops: CDR1 SQVTM, CDR2 ANQGSEA. The chain's CDR3 is CSVGPRQGARISRPQHF. In nucleotides, the CDR3 is TGCAGCGTTGGACCTAGACAGGGGGCGAGGATTTCGCGGCCCCAGCATTTT.

The chain employs TRBV29-1 and TRBJ1-6; D may be TRBD1 (6 bases). With 5 bases removed from V and 8 bases from J, the gap between germline ends came to 13 bases. This CDR3 region has 13 residues. CDR1 and CDR2 from the germline V gene are SQVTM and ANQGSEA. For the CDR3, the DNA is TGCAGCGTTAGATGGGGGCCGGATTCACCCCTCCACTTT. Translating it yields CSVRWGPDSPLHF.

With respect to this clonotype: A read error may produce the germline difference seen at one junction end. This chain joins TRBV6-6 and TRBJ1-1; D unresolved. This CDR3 is 15 amino acids long. Germline values: CDR1 MNHNY, CDR2 SVGAGI (reference sequence). In nucleotides, the CDR3 is TGTGCCGGCAGTTACTCGGTGCAGGAGAACACTGAAGCTTTCTTT. This translates into CAGSYSVQENTEAFF.

This chain links TRBV15 with TRBJ2-2; 7 bases are shared with TRBD1. Germline V lookup: CDR1 LNHNV, CDR2 YYDKDF (reference sequence). The CDR3 totals 19 residues. Trimming took 3 bases from V and 4 from J; bases not matched to a gene: 17. This chain's CDR3 is CATSRAPGQTSMGTGELFF. CDR3 nucleotide sequence: TGTGCCACCAGCAGGGCACCGGGACAGACGTCGATGGGCACCGGGGAGCTGTTTTTT.

This clonotype was found many times. The chain links TRBV29-1 to TRBJ2-1, with D possibly TRBD2 on 6 matching bases. This CDR3 has 13 amino acids. CDR1 is SQVTM, CDR2 ANQGSEA, per germline. Trimming took off 3 bases at V and 9 bases at J, with 15 bases between the two ends. In nucleotides, the CDR3 is TGCAGCGTTGAGGACCGGACTATCGGTGAGCAGTTCTTC. Protein product: CSVEDRTIGEQFF.